This T cell receptor (beta chain) was observed in a study of control samples from healthy donors and cancer patients. This CDR3 spans 14 amino acids. Data came from immunoSEQ multiplex PCR; TCRdb stores just in-frame clones and leaves some out. The sample lists 110,000 or so clones, more than 85% occurring once. This TCR derives from a woman in her forties or fifties in good health. The specimen was blood. The rearrangement uses TRBV21-1 and TRBJ2-1; TRBD1, as called in the table, went unchecked against the DNA. TRBV21-1 is assigned pseudogene status. The CDR3 DNA sequence: TGTGCCAGCAGCAATTATCAGGGTCGGGATGAGCAGTTCTTC. Protein sequence: CASSNYQGRDEQFF.